The 17 T cell receptor beta chains given below trace back to one sample, sequenced in a study of T cells in Graves' hyperthyroidism and ophthalmopathy (dated 2019 in TCRdb). Libraries were built with multiplex PCR. Instrument used: Illumina HiSeq 2000. The TCR beta CDR3 regions were amplified from the RNA transcripts. The first round of RT-PCR for the TCR CDR3 was performed with the HTBI primer set and the Qiagen OneStep RT-PCR kit. Clones were called with MiXCR by TCRdb after fastp trimmed the public reads at Q25, and only in-frame beta chains were retained. Here each entry gathers all rows of one CDR3 protein and keeps the most common genes and DNA. This sample comprises some 320,000 distinct CDR3 sequences, around 13% of them detected only once. Of the sample, 34% falls within the top ten clones. The sample comprised blood. These receptor sequences come from a middle-aged woman with Graves' ophthalmopathy.

This clonotype has ten or more counts. The chain carries TRBV7-9 and TRBJ1-2, with D unclear. Trimming shortened V by 4 bases and J by 0 bases, and 12 bases separated the two germline ends. The CDR3 spans 15 residues. Germline CDR1 SEHNR, CDR2 FQNEAQ (reference sequence). As DNA, the CDR3 is TGTGCCAGCAGCTCTAACAGTATTTCTAACTATGGCTACACCTTC. Amino acids: CASSSNSISNYGYTF.

This clonotype showed up many times. The chain joins TRBV6-1 to TRBJ2-7; D possibly corresponds to TRBD2 (5 bases). The germline CDR1 and CDR2 sequences are MNHNS and SASEGT. The CDR3 is made up of 15 amino acids. The V end was cut by 4 bases, the J end by 2 bases, with 15 bases between. CDR3 DNA sequence: TGTGCCAGCAGTGCCACCTCCGGGATCCCCTACGAGCAGTACTTC. Translated, it gives CASSATSGIPYEQYF.

This chain joins TRBV5-5 and TRBJ2-1; 9 bases agree with TRBD2. This CDR3 comprises 17 residues. The V gene's germline CDR1 is SGHKS and CDR2 YYEKEE (reference sequence). V lost 0 bases, J lost 3 bases, and 7 bases stayed unmatched. The CDR3 here is CASSLERREGLYNEQFF. Written as DNA, the CDR3 is TGTGCCAGCAGCTTGGAACGGCGGGAGGGCCTCTACAATGAGCAGTTCTTC.

In its sample, this clonotype was seen many times. This chain uses TRBV5-4 with TRBJ2-7, with 9 bases aligning to TRBD1. The V and J ends lost 5 bases and 0 bases, in that order; junction bases with no gene match: 9. Germline values: CDR1 SGHNT, CDR2 YYREEE (reference sequence). The CDR3 contains 16 residues. This CDR3 reads CASRPTGTGISYEQYF. In DNA form, the CDR3 reads TGTGCCAGCAGACCAACCGGGACAGGGATCTCCTACGAGCAGTACTTC.

This clonotype came up many times. This chain joins TRBV10-3 and TRBJ1-1; 9 bases are shared with TRBD1. Germline assignment: CDR1 ENHRY and CDR2 SYGVKD. The CDR3 totals 15 residues. Unmatched junction bases numbered 6, after V lost 6 bases and J lost 1 base. The CDR3 loop is CAIRGQGAGNTEAFF. In DNA, the CDR3 is TGTGCCATCAGGGGACAGGGTGCCGGGAACACTGAAGCTTTCTTT.

The rearrangement links TRBV24-1 to TRBJ2-6; no clear D. Trimming cost V 5 bases and J 4 bases, with 5 bases left between them. From germline, CDR1 is KGHDR and CDR2 SFDVKD. The CDR3 extends over 13 amino acids. In DNA form, the CDR3 reads TGTGCCACCAGTGGGACGGGGGCCAACGTCCTGACTTTC. Protein product: CATSGTGANVLTF.

The chain links TRBV12-3 or TRBV12-4 to TRBJ2-3; TRBD1 matches 7 bases. The CDR3 length is 15 residues. V lost 1 base and J lost 3; bases outside the gene matches: 4. CDR3 coding DNA: TGTGCCAGCAGTTTAGGAGGGGGCCAGACAGATACGCAGTATTTT. Its translation: CASSLGGGQTDTQYF.

This clonotype appeared a few times. V gene TRBV20-1 combines with J gene TRBJ2-4; no clear D gene. Between the trimmed V and J ends, which lost 2 bases and 0 bases, there was a span of 11 bases. The germline V gene has CDR1 DFQATT and CDR2 SNEGSKA (reference sequence). This CDR3 spans 15 amino acids. The CDR3 sequence: CSARKGFRAKNIQYF. The CDR3 DNA is TGCAGTGCTAGAAAAGGGTTTAGAGCCAAAAACATTCAGTACTTC.

There are many counts of this clonotype. The chain employs TRBV28 and TRBJ2-3; D may match TRBD1 or TRBD2 (5 bases each). Germline assignment: CDR1 MDHEN and CDR2 SYDVKM. V was pared by 2 bases and J by 2 bases, with 11 bases between. This CDR3 region has 15 residues. In DNA form, the CDR3 reads TGTGCCAGCAGTTTAGGGGGTTTTAACACAGATACGCAGTATTTT. This codes for CASSLGGFNTDTQYF.

This clonotype occurred many times. The chain carries TRBV2 and TRBJ2-7; weak D call: TRBD2 (6 bases). The CDR3 covers 15 residues. The V end lost 6 bases, the J end lost 7 bases, and 22 bases lay between the germline ends. The germline CDR1 and CDR2 sequences are SNHLY and FYNNEI. The CDR3 region is CASRLAGYVRGEQYF. The DNA for the CDR3 is TGTGCCAGCAGACTAGCAGGATACGTCCGGGGGGAGCAGTACTTC.

This chain uses TRBV15 with TRBJ2-7; weak D call: TRBD2 (5 bases). Germline CDR1 and CDR2: LNHNV and YYDKDF (reference sequence). The CDR3 sequence is 17 residues long. Trimming shortened V by 0 bases and J by 5 bases, and 20 bases separated the two germline ends. CDR3 amino acids: CATSRDLGPALGDEQYF. In DNA form, the CDR3 reads TGTGCCACCAGCAGAGATCTTGGGCCAGCTCTCGGGGACGAGCAGTACTTC. The full variable domain, completed using reference TRBV15 and TRBJ2-7, is DAMVIQNPRYQVTQFGKPVTLSCSQTLNHNVMYWYQQKSSQAPKLLFHYYDKDFNNEADTPDNFQSRRPNTSFCFLDIRSPGLGDTAMYLCATSRDLGPALGDEQYFGPGTRLTVT.

In its sample, this clonotype was seen many times. The chain carries TRBV3-1 and TRBJ1-6; no clear D gene. CDR3 length equals 14 residues. V was shortened by 1 base and J by 4 bases, with 5 bases between the two germline ends. The V gene's germline CDR1 is LGHDT and CDR2 YNNKEL (reference sequence). Here the CDR3 DNA reads TGTGCCAGCAGCCAAGTAGGTTATAATTCACCCCTCCACTTT. It yields the protein CASSQVGYNSPLHF.

This clonotype was recorded many times. The chain uses TRBV7-2 and TRBJ2-3; TRBD2 might be the D (6 bases). Trimming shortened V by 2 bases and J by 5 bases, and 14 bases separated the two germline ends. Per germline, CDR1 SGHTA and CDR2 FQGNSA. The CDR3 runs to 15 residues. The CDR3 nucleotides read TGTGCCAGCAGCTTACGGCTAGCGCTCAGAGATACGCAGTATTTT. It translates to CASSLRLALRDTQYF. Using reference TRBV7-2 and TRBJ2-3 for the parts outside the CDR3, the full variable domain is GAGVSQSPSNKVTEKGKDVELRCDPISGHTALYWYRQSLGQGLEFLIYFQGNSAPDKSGLPSDRFSAERTGGSVSTLTIQRTQQEDSAVYLCASSLRLALRDTQYFGPGTRLTVL.

Remarks on this clonotype: This may arise from a read error, as a much more abundant clone is one base away. This rearrangement joins TRBV27 to TRBJ1-2; D call uncertain. This CDR3 comprises 13 residues. Trimming cost V 7 bases and J 5 bases, with 14 bases left between them. In germline, CDR1 is MNHEY, CDR2 SMNVEV (reference sequence). CDR3 DNA: TGTGCCAGCACCTACGTGTCTGGATATGGCTACACCTTC. Protein product: CASTYVSGYGYTF.

The V call is TRBV18, the J call TRBJ1-1; the D gene is possibly TRBD1 (6 bases). Trimming took off 3 bases at V and 6 bases at J, with 14 bases between the two ends. The CDR3 consists of 14 residues. Germline CDR1 is KGHSH and CDR2 is LQKENI. Here the CDR3 reads CASSPEGGIPEAFF. DNA for the CDR3: TGTGCCAGCTCACCGGAGGGGGGGATCCCTGAAGCTTTCTTT.

A single count supports this clonotype. This sequence joins TRBV14 and TRBJ2-2; 13 bases align to TRBD2. The CDR3 is 21 residues long. Trimming cost V 4 bases and J 5 bases; bases outside gene matches: 19. Germline V gene data show CDR1 as SGHDN and CDR2 as FVKESK. The CDR3 DNA sequence: TGTGCCAGCAGCCCACGAAGGACTAGCGGGGGCTGGGGAGGAGGAACCGGGGAGCTGTTTTTT. Translated, it gives CASSPRRTSGGWGGGTGELFF.

This clonotype was seen at least ten times. This sequence joins TRBV3-1 and TRBJ1-1; the D is unclear. Trimming left V 5 bases short and J 4 bases short, with 17 bases between. This CDR3 spans 15 amino acids. Per the germline V gene, CDR1 is LGHDT and CDR2 is YNNKEL (reference sequence). Here the CDR3 DNA reads TGTGCCAGCAGCACTACGGGGAGGTTTGGCACTGAAGCTTTCTTT. This translates into CASSTTGRFGTEAFF.